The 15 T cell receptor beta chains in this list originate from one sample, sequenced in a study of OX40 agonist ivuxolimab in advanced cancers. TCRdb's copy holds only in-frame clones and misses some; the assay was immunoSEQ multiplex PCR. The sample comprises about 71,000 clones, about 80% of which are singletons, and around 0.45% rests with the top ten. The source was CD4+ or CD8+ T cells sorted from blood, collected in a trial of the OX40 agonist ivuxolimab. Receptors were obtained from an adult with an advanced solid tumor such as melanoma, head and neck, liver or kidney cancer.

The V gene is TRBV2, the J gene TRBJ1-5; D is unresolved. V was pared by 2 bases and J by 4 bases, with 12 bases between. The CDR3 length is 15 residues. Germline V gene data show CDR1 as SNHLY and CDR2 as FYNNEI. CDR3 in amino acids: CASSESLPANQPQHF. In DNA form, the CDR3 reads TGTGCCAGCAGTGAAAGCCTCCCGGCTAATCAGCCCCAGCATTTT.

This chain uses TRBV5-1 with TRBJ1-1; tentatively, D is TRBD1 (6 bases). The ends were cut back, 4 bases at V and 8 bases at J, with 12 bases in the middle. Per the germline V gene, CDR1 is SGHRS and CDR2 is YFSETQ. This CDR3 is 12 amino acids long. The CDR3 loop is CASSKNREEAFF. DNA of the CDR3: TGCGCCAGCAGCAAAAACAGGGAAGAAGCTTTCTTT.

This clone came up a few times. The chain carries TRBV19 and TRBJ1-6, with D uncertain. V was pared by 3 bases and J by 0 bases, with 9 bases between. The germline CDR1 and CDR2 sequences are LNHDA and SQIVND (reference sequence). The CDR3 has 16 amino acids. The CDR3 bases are TGTGCCAGTAGTATTGCAGGAAGCTCCTATAATTCACCCCTCCACTTT. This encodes CASSIAGSSYNSPLHF.

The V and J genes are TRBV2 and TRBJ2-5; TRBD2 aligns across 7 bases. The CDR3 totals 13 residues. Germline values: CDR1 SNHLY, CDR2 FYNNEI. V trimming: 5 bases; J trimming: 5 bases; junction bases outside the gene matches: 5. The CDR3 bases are TGTGCCAGCAGTTTAACTAGCGTCGAGACCCAGTACTTC. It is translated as CASSLTSVETQYF. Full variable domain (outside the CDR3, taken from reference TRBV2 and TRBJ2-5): EPEVTQTPSHQVTQMGQEVILRCVPISNHLYFYWYRQILGQKVEFLVSFYNNEISEKSEIFDDQFSVERPDGSNFTLKIRSTKLEDSAMYFCASSLTSVETQYFGPGTRLLVL.

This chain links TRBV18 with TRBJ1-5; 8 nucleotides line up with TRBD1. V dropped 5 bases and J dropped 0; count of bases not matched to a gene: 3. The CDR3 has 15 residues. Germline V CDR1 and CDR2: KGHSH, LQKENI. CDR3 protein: CASSGQGTSNQPQHF. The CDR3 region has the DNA TGTGCCAGCTCAGGACAGGGTACTAGCAATCAGCCCCAGCATTTT.

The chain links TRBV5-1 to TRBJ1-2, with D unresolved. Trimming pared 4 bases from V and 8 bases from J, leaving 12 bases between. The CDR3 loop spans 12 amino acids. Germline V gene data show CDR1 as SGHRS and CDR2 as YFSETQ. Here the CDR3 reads CASSISRHGYTF. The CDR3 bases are TGCGCCAGCAGCATAAGCCGGCACGGCTACACCTTC. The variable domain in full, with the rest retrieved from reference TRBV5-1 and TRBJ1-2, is KAGVTQTPRYLIKTRGQQVTLSCSPISGHRSVSWYQQTPGQGLQFLFEYFSETQRNKGNFPGRFSGRQFSNSRSEMNVSTLELGDSALYLCASSISRHGYTFGSGTRLTVV.

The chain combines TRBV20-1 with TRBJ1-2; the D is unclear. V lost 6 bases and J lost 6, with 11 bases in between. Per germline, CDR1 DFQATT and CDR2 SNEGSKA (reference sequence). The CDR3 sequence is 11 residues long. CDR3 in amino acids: CSAPSRDGYTF. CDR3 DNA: TGCAGTGCGCCGTCTAGGGATGGCTACACCTTC.

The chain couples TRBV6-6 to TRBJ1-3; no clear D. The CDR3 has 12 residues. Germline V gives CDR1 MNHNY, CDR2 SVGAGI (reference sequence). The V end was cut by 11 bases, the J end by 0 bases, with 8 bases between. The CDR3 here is CALIPSGNTIYF. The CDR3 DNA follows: TGTGCCCTCATTCCCTCTGGAAACACCATATATTTT.

CDR3 protein: CASSLGAGAETQYF. The CDR3 coding sequence is TGCGCCAGCAGCTTGGGCGCAGGGGCAGAGACCCAGTACTTC. V and J are TRBV5-1 and TRBJ2-5, with D tentatively TRBD1 (6 bases). The CDR3 is 14 residues long. With 0 bases removed from V and 4 bases from J, the gap between germline ends came to 10 bases. The V gene's germline CDR1 is SGHRS and CDR2 YFSETQ.

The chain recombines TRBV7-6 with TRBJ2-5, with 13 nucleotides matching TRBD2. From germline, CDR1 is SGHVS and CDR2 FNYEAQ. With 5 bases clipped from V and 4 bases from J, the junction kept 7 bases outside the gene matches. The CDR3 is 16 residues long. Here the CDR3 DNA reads TGTGCCAGCAGCCTAGGACTAGCGGGGGTCCGAGAGACCCAGTACTTC. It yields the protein CASSLGLAGVRETQYF.

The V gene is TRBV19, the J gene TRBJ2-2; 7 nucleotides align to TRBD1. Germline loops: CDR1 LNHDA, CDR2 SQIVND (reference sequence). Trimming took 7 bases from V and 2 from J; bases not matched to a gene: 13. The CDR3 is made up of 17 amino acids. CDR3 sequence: CASKTTNRGFNTGELFF. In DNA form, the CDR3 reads TGTGCCAGTAAGACTACCAACAGGGGTTTTAACACCGGGGAGCTGTTTTTT.

The CDR3 reads CASSLDRAITKNIQYF. CDR3 bases: TGTGCCAGCAGCTTGGACAGGGCGATCACCAAAAACATTCAGTACTTC. V and J are TRBV5-4 and TRBJ2-4, with TRBD1 as a possible D gene (6 bases). The germline V and J ends were trimmed by 0 bases and 2 bases, with 12 bases remaining between them. CDR1 is SGHNT and CDR2 is YYREEE in the germline V gene (reference sequence). This CDR3 is built from 16 residues.

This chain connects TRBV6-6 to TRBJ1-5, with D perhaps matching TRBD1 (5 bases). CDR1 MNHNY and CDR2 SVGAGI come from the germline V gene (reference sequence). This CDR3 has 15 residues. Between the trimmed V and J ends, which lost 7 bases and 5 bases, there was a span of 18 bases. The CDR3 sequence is CASTPDGAIDQPQHF. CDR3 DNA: TGTGCCAGCACCCCTGATGGGGCGATCGATCAGCCCCAGCATTTT.

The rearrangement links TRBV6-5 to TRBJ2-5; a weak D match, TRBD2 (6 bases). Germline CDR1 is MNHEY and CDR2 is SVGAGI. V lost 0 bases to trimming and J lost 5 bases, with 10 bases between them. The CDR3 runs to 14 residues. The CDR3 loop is CASSYSGGRETQYF. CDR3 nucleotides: TGTGCCAGCAGTTACTCCGGGGGACGGGAGACCCAGTACTTC.

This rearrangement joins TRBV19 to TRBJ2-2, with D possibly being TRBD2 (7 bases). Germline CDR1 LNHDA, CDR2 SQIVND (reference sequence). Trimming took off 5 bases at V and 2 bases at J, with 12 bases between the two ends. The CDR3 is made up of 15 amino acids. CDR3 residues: CASSDRGGNTGELFF. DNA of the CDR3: TGTGCCAGTAGTGACCGCGGGGGCAACACCGGGGAGCTGTTTTTT.